The 13 T cell receptor beta chains listed next were all sequenced from one sample in a study of blood T cell repertoires in COVID-19. This table comes from immunoSEQ multiplex PCR, and its TCRdb copy is limited to in-frame clones, with some not included. The table includes about 120,000 clones, around 91% detected once. Material: peripheral blood. These TCRs come from a man between 65 and 80 years old with active or convalescent COVID-19.

The V call is TRBV19, the J call TRBJ2-6, with 10 bases that match TRBD2. This CDR3 comprises 19 residues. J gave up 3 bases and V 4 bases, and 12 bases lay outside the gene matches. The germline V gene has CDR1 LNHDA and CDR2 SQIVND (reference sequence). The CDR3 sequence: CASSTMGLAPTVGANVLTF. CDR3 DNA: TGTGCCAGTAGTACCATGGGACTAGCGCCTACTGTTGGGGCCAACGTCCTGACTTTC.

The chain links TRBV7-2 to TRBJ1-1; D possibly corresponds to TRBD1 (5 bases). The germline V gene has CDR1 SGHTA and CDR2 FQGNSA. V lost 1 base and J lost 6, with 9 bases in between. The CDR3 extends over 13 amino acids. CDR3: CASSLGGGAEAFF. Written as DNA, the CDR3 is TGTGCCAGCAGCTTAGGAGGAGGGGCTGAAGCTTTCTTT.

This clone was picked up a small number of times. The sample carries other DNA sequences with the same CDR3. This chain uses TRBV2 with TRBJ1-2; a possible D gene is TRBD1 (5 bases). V was clipped by 2 bases and J by 8 bases, with 9 bases between them. The CDR3 has 12 residues. Germline assignment: CDR1 SNHLY and CDR2 FYNNEI. CDR3: CASSEQGGGYTF. CDR3 sequence (DNA): TGTGCCAGCAGTGAACAGGGTGGAGGCTACACCTTC.

The J gene is TRBJ2-3, the V gene TRBV28; tentatively, D is TRBD1 (6 bases). This CDR3 region has 12 residues. V lost 4 bases to trimming and J lost 6 bases, with 8 bases between them. Germline CDR1 and CDR2: MDHEN and SYDVKM. The CDR3 loop is CASSSGADTQYF. The CDR3 DNA sequence: TGTGCCAGCAGTTCAGGGGCCGATACGCAGTATTTT.

This rearrangement joins TRBV24-1 to TRBJ1-6, with TRBD1 identical over 9 bases. The trim removed 7 bases at V and 6 bases at J, leaving 0 bases unmatched. The CDR3 is 13 amino acids. Germline V CDR1 and CDR2: KGHDR, SFDVKD. The CDR3 DNA is TGTGCCACCAGGGACAGGGGTAATTCACCCCTCCACTTT. It yields the protein CATRDRGNSPLHF.

The V call is TRBV30, the J call TRBJ2-7; no reliable D call. Trimming left V 4 bases short and J 5 bases short, with 12 bases between. This CDR3 region has 12 residues. The germline gives CDR1 GTSNPN, CDR2 SVGIG (reference sequence). The CDR3 here is CAWTVNDHEQYF. DNA of the CDR3: TGTGCCTGGACAGTCAATGATCACGAGCAGTACTTC.

The chain recombines TRBV5-5 with TRBJ2-2; TRBD2 aligns across 12 bases. The trim removed 0 bases at V and 4 bases at J, leaving 4 bases unmatched. The V gene's germline CDR1 is SGHKS and CDR2 YYEKEE (reference sequence). This CDR3 contains 17 residues. The CDR3 sequence: CASSLAPSGRGTGELFF. The DNA of the CDR3 is TGTGCCAGCAGCTTGGCCCCTAGCGGGAGGGGCACCGGGGAGCTGTTTTTT. The whole variable domain, remainder taken from reference TRBV5-5 and TRBJ2-2, is DAGVTQSPTHLIKTRGQQVTLRCSPISGHKSVSWYQQVLGQGPQFIFQYYEKEERGRGNFPDRFSARQFPNYSSELNVNALLLGDSALYLCASSLAPSGRGTGELFFGEGSRLTVL.

This chain links TRBV29-1 with TRBJ1-2; D is unresolved. The CDR3 spans 12 residues. Trimming pared 6 bases from V and 4 bases from J, leaving 12 bases between. Germline lookup yields CDR1 SQVTM and CDR2 ANQGSEA. This CDR3 reads CSVPTETYGYTF. The CDR3 nucleotides read TGCAGCGTACCTACAGAGACCTATGGCTACACCTTC.

The rearrangement links TRBV27 to TRBJ2-3; 12 bases are shared with TRBD2. Trimming removed 6 bases from V and 4 bases from J; junction bases left unmatched: 8. Looked up from germline, CDR1 is MNHEY and CDR2 is SMNVEV (reference sequence). The CDR3 runs 16 residues. In nucleotides, the CDR3 is TGTGCCAGCAGCCGTCGACTAGCGGGAGAATCAGATACGCAGTATTTT. Translation: CASSRRLAGESDTQYF.

The V gene is TRBV19, the J gene TRBJ2-6; 7 bases match TRBD2. J was trimmed by 5 bases and V by 6 bases; bases with no gene match: 10. The CDR3 runs 16 residues. Germline V gene lookup returns CDR1 LNHDA and CDR2 SQIVND (reference sequence). CDR3 amino acids: CASRGGNNARANVLTF. The CDR3 DNA follows: TGTGCCAGTAGGGGGGGGAATAACGCTAGGGCCAACGTCCTGACTTTC.

J is TRBJ1-2 and V is TRBV27, with TRBD1 as a possible D gene (6 bases). The germline V gene encodes CDR1 MNHEY and CDR2 SMNVEV (reference sequence). V was trimmed by 5 bases and J by 8 bases, leaving 12 bases between them. The CDR3 is 12 residues long. The CDR3 is CASSVQGRGYTF. The CDR3, as DNA: TGTGCCAGCAGTGTACAGGGTCGGGGCTACACCTTC.

The rearrangement joins TRBV19 to TRBJ1-2, with a weak D call TRBD1 (5 bases). CDR3 length: 13 amino acids. The germline V gene encodes CDR1 LNHDA and CDR2 SQIVND (reference sequence). V gave up 6 bases and J gave up 8 bases, with 16 bases separating them. The CDR3 coding sequence is TGTGCCAGTAGCAGCCCAGGGTTAGGAGGCTACACCTTC. This codes for CASSSPGLGGYTF.

V gene TRBV24-1 combines with J gene TRBJ2-1; 9 positions match TRBD2. Germline CDR1 KGHDR, CDR2 SFDVKD. Losses at the gene ends were 3 bases for V and 5 bases for J; bases not matched to a gene: 7. The length of the CDR3 is 16 residues. In nucleotides, the CDR3 is TGTGCCACCAGTGATCCTAGCGGGAACTGGGACAATGAGCAGTTCTTC. It codes for CATSDPSGNWDNEQFF.